This paragraph covers one T cell receptor beta chain sequence. This entry comes from a study of T cells in Graves' hyperthyroidism and ophthalmopathy. V was trimmed by 8 bases and J by 7 bases, leaving 14 bases between them. Germline assignment: CDR1 MNHEY and CDR2 SMNVEV (reference sequence). There are 12 residues in the CDR3. Uncontrolled infection, other autoimmune disease, pregnancy or lactation led to exclusion. The investigators amplified TCR beta CDR3 regions from RNA transcripts. Primed by the HTBI set, a first-round RT-PCR was run on the TCR CDR3. TCRdb re-called the multiplex PCR reads with MiXCR, one entry per CDR3 protein. The sample has hundreds of thousands of distinct CDR3 sequences, around 20% seen once.

The rearrangement joins TRBV27 to TRBJ2-5, with D possibly being TRBD2 (6 bases). This clonotype was sampled from a woman aged 45 to 65 with Graves' hyperthyroidism that later progressed to Graves' ophthalmopathy. Material: blood. The CDR3 DNA reads as TGTGCCAGCGGGGGGTCCCGGTGGACCCAGTACTTC. Its protein is CASGGSRWTQYF.